Presented here are 9 T cell receptor beta chains from one specimen sequenced in a study of shared clonotypes between healthy human individuals. Generated by immunoSEQ multiplex PCR, the TCRdb table keeps only in-frame clones and is missing some. The table lists approximately 840,000 clones, 90% to 97% of them singletons. Positive CCR7 selection of CD45RO-negative cells yielded the naive CD8 cells, and terminally differentiated effector memory CD45RA+ cells were excluded. The sample taken for sequencing was naive CD8+ T cells sorted from blood. The origin of the receptors is a young man in good health.

As concerns this clone: The sample contains more than one DNA sequence encoding this CDR3. This sequence joins TRBV7-6 and TRBJ1-2; TRBD1 matches 9 bases. The germline V gene has CDR1 SGHVS and CDR2 FNYEAQ. V lost 5 bases and J lost 8; bases outside the gene matches: 9. The CDR3 consists of 14 residues. The CDR3 coding sequence is TGTGCCAGCAGCCTCGACAGGGGGGGGCGGGGCTACACCTTC. This gives the protein CASSLDRGGRGYTF.

A remark on this clone: Compared with germline, one end of the junction differs, possibly owing to a read error. The CDR3 is CAWSVPGLITF. In DNA, the CDR3 is TGTGCCTGGAGTGTACCAGGGCTTATTACTTTT. J is TRBJ1-4 and V is TRBV30, with D possibly matching TRBD1 (5 bases). The CDR3 covers 11 residues. Germline CDR1 is GTSNPN and CDR2 is SVGIG (reference sequence). Complete variable domain (other parts from reference TRBV30 and TRBJ1-4): SQTIHQWPATLVQPVGSPLSLECTVEGTSNPNLYWYRQAAGRGLQLLFYSVGIGQISSEVPQNLSASRPQDRQFILSSKKLLLSDSGFYLCAWSVPGLITFGSGTQLSVL.

The rearrangement links TRBV30 to TRBJ1-5; D gene unclear. There are 17 residues in the CDR3. Trimming stripped 0 bases from V and 11 bases from J, with 26 bases between. Germline CDR1 reads GTSNPN; CDR2 reads SVGIG (reference sequence). The CDR3 sequence: CAWSVWAGTPIPSTQHF. CDR3 DNA: TGTGCCTGGAGTGTCTGGGCAGGCACCCCGATCCCGAGCACCCAGCATTTT.

The J gene is TRBJ2-1, the V gene TRBV9; a possible D gene is TRBD2 (5 bases). V lost 3 bases and J lost 9, with 7 bases in between. CDR3 size: 11 residues. Germline CDR1 reads SGDLS; CDR2 reads YYNGEE. Written as DNA, the CDR3 is TGTGCCAGCAGCGCGGGAAGTGAGCAGTTCTTC. Protein product: CASSAGSEQFF.

V is TRBV11-1 and J is TRBJ2-7; TRBD1 is a possible D gene (5 bases). The CDR3 loop spans 12 amino acids. Germline CDR1 SGHAT, CDR2 FQDESV (reference sequence). V gave up 5 bases and J gave up 4 bases, with 9 bases separating them. The CDR3 DNA sequence: TGTGCCAGCAGCGTCGACAGTTACGAGCAGTACTTC. The encoded protein is CASSVDSYEQYF.

V gene TRBV7-9 combines with J gene TRBJ1-5, with 10 positions matching TRBD1. Losses at the gene ends were 4 bases for V and 1 base for J; bases not matched to a gene: 4. CDR3 size: 16 residues. Per the germline V gene, CDR1 is SEHNR and CDR2 is FQNEAQ (reference sequence). CDR3 in DNA: TGTGCCAGCAGCTCAGACAGGGGGCCCAGCAATCAGCCCCAGCATTTT. Its protein product is CASSSDRGPSNQPQHF. Full variable domain (remainder filled in from reference TRBV7-9 and TRBJ1-5): DTGVSQNPRHKITKRGQNVTFRCDPISEHNRLYWYRQTLGQGPEFLTYFQNEAQLEKSRLLSDRFSAERPKGSFSTLEIQRTEQGDSAMYLCASSSDRGPSNQPQHFGDGTRLSIL.

The rearrangement uses TRBV7-9 and TRBJ2-7, with 7 bases identical to TRBD2. Germline V CDR1 and CDR2: SEHNR, FQNEAQ (reference sequence). The V segment lost 5 bases and the J segment 4 bases; nucleotides outside the gene matches: 8. CDR3 length: 14 residues. The CDR3 loop is CASSQPGLPYEQYF. CDR3 DNA sequence: TGTGCCAGCAGCCAACCGGGACTACCTTACGAGCAGTACTTC.

The rearrangement links TRBV19 to TRBJ2-3; a possible D gene is TRBD1 (5 bases). V shed 1 base and J shed 10 bases, with 12 bases lying between them. This CDR3 has 13 residues. Germline CDR1 and CDR2: LNHDA and SQIVND (reference sequence). Written as DNA, the CDR3 is TGTGCCAGTAGTATAGGCGGCCAGGGCGCGCAGTATTTT. As protein: CASSIGGQGAQYF.

The chain joins TRBV29-1 to TRBJ2-7; the match to TRBD2 covers 10 bases. The CDR3 spans 13 residues. Germline values: CDR1 SQVTM, CDR2 ANQGSEA. The V gene end was trimmed by 1 base and the J gene end by 5 bases; junction bases not matched to a gene: 2. The CDR3, as DNA: TGCAGCGTTGAAGCCCTAGCGGGAGACGAGCAGTACTTC. Protein sequence: CSVEALAGDEQYF.